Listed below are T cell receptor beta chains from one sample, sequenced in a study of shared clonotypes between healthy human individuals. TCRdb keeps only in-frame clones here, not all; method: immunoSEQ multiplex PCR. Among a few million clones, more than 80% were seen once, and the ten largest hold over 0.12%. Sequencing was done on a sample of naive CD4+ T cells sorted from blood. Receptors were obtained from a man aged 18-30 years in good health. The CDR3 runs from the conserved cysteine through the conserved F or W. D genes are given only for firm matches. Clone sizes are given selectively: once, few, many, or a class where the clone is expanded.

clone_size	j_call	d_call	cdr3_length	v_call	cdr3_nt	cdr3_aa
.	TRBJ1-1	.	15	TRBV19	TGTGCCAGTAGTATAGCAACAGGGCGCGGCACTGAAGCTTTCTTT	CASSIATGRGTEAFF
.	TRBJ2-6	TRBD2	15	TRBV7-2	TGTGCCAGCAGTCGACTAGCGTCTGGGGCCAACGTCCTGACTTTC	CASSRLASGANVLTF
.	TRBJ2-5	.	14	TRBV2	TGTGCCAGCAGTGAAACTCTGGGGGTAGAGACCCAGTACTTC	CASSETLGVETQYF
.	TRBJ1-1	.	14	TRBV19	TGTGCCAGTATTTTGGGGCAGGGAGACACTGAAGCTTTCTTT	CASILGQGDTEAFF
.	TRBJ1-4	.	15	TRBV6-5	TGTGCCAGCAGTTACTCGGCAGGCGATGCGGCAAAACTGTTTTTT	CASSYSAGDAAKLFF
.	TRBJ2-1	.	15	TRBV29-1	TGCAGCGTTGGGAAAGGGGGAGGATCCTACAATGAGCAGTTCTTC	CSVGKGGGSYNEQFF
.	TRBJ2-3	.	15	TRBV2	TGTGCCAGCAGCAAACGACAGGGAGGGACAGATACGCAGTATTTT	CASSKRQGGTDTQYF
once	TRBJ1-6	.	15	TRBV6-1	TGTGCCAGCAGTAACCAAGGGTATGCGAATTCACCCCTCCACTTT	CASSNQGYANSPLHF
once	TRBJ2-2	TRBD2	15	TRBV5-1	TGCGCCAGCAGCGCCGGACTAGAGAACACCGGGGAGCTGTTTTTT	CASSAGLENTGELFF
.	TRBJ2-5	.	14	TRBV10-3	TGTGCCATCAGTGAGTCGTTAGCGCAGGAGACCCAGTACTTC	CAISESLAQETQYF
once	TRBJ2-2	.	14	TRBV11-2	TGTGCCAGCAGCTTAGGAGTATTCACCGGGGAGCTGTTTTTT	CASSLGVFTGELFF
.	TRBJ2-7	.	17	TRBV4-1	TGCGCCAGCAGCCAAGTGGGGTCGGGAACCCGAGGCTACGAGCAGTACTTC	CASSQVGSGTRGYEQYF
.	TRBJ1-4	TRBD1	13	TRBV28	TGTGCCAGCTACAGGGGGTTTAATGAAAAACTGTTTTTT	CASYRGFNEKLFF
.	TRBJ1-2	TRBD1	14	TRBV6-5	TGTGCCAGCAGCCGGACAGGGGGCCTGGATGGCTACACCTTC	CASSRTGGLDGYTF
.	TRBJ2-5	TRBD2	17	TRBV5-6	TGTGCCAGCACCTGGCCCCCCGGGACTAGTATAGAAGAGACCCAGTACTTC	CASTWPPGTSIEETQYF
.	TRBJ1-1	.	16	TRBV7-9	TGTGCCAGCAGCTTAGCGGGAGTGGTGGGTAACACTGAAGCTTTCTTT	CASSLAGVVGNTEAFF
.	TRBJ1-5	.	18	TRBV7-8	TGTGCCAGCAGCTTAGAGTTCCTGGCGGGTACTTGGAATCAGCCCCAGCATTTT	CASSLEFLAGTWNQPQHF
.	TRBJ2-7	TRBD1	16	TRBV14	TGTGCCAGCAGCCAAGCCGGGACAGGGATGACCTACGAGCAGTACTTC	CASSQAGTGMTYEQYF
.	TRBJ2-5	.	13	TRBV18	TGTGCCAGCTCCCGGGAAGGGCAGGAGACCCAGTACTTC	CASSREGQETQYF
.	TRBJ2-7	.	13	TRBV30	TGTGCCTGGAGTGTAGTCATTTCCTACGAGCAGTACTTC	CAWSVVISYEQYF
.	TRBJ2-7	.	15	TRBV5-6	TGTGCCAGCAGCCCTGGGATGGGCAGCTCCGTGGAGCAGTACTTC	CASSPGMGSSVEQYF
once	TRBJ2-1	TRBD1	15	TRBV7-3	TGTGCCAGCAGCTCCGACAGGGGACAATACAATGAGCAGTTCTTC	CASSSDRGQYNEQFF
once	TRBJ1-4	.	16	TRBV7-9	TGTGCCAGCAGTTACAGGTGGGACGGACATAATGAAAAACTGTTTTTT	CASSYRWDGHNEKLFF
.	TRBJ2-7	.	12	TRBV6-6	TGTGCCAGCCTGGGTGGCTCCTACGAGCAGTACTTC	CASLGGSYEQYF
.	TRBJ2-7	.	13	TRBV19	TGTGCCAGTAGCCGGACTGGCTCCTACGAGCAGTACTTC	CASSRTGSYEQYF
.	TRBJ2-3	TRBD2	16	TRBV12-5	TGTGCTAGTGGTTTGCGTCTAGCGGGAGCCACAGATACGCAGTATTTT	CASGLRLAGATDTQYF
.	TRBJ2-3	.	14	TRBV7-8	TGTGCCAGCGCGACAGTCAGTGACACAGATACGCAGTATTTT	CASATVSDTDTQYF
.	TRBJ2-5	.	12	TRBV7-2	TGTGCCAGCAGCTCGCCACGGGAGACCCAGTACTTC	CASSSPRETQYF
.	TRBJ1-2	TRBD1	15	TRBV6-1	TGTGCCAGCAGCCCGACAGGGGGCGTCCTATATGGCTACACCTTC	CASSPTGGVLYGYTF
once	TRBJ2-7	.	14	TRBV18	TGTGCCAGCTCACCGATTGGCAGCTCCTACGAGCAGTACTTC	CASSPIGSSYEQYF
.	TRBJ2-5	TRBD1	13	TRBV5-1	TGCGCCAGCAGCTCCCAGGGGGTGGAGACCCAGTACTTC	CASSSQGVETQYF
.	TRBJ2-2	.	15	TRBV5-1	TGCGCCAGCAGCCCGAACGGGGGAGGCACCGGGGAGCTGTTTTTT	CASSPNGGGTGELFF
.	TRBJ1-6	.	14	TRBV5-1	TGCGCCAGCAGCTCGGAGGCTAATAATTCACCCCTCCACTTT	CASSSEANNSPLHF
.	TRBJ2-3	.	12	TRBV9	TGTGCCAGCAGCAGAGATACAGATACGCAGTATTTT	CASSRDTDTQYF
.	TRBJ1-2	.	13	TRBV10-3	TGTGCCATCAGTGCCCAAGCTAACTATGGCTACACCTTC	CAISAQANYGYTF
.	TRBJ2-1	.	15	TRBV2	TGTGCCAGCAGTACCGGGGAGCTACCCTACAATGAGCAGTTCTTC	CASSTGELPYNEQFF
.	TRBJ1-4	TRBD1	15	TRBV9	TGTGCCAGCAGCGCCGGGACAGGGTTAAATGAAAAACTGTTTTTT	CASSAGTGLNEKLFF
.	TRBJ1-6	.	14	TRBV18	TGTGCCAGCTCACCACAGGGGTCCAATTCACCCCTCCACTTT	CASSPQGSNSPLHF
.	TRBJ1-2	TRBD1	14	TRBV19	TGTGCCAGTAGTTTGGGGGACAGGGCCTATGGCTACACCTTC	CASSLGDRAYGYTF
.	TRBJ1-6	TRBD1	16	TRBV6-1	TGTGCCAGCAGTGGAGACGCCGGGACAGGGTATTCACCCCTCCACTTT	CASSGDAGTGYSPLHF
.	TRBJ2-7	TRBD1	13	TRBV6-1	TGTGCCAGCAGGCGACAGGGGGCGGACGAGCAGTACTTC	CASRRQGADEQYF
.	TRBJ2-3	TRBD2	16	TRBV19	TGTGCCAGTAGTATTGGACTAGCGGGACTTCAAGATACGCAGTATTTT	CASSIGLAGLQDTQYF
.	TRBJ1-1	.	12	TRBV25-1	TGTGCCAGCAGTGGAGGCGGCACTGAAGCTTTCTTT	CASSGGGTEAFF
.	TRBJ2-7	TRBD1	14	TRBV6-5	TGTGCCAGCCGCCGGGACAGCATTAGATACGAGCAGTACTTC	CASRRDSIRYEQYF
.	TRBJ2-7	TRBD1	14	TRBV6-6	TGTGCCAGCAGTTCAGGACAGGGGAGGTACGAGCAGTACTTC	CASSSGQGRYEQYF
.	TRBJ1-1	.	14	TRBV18	TGTGCCAGCTCACCCCTACAGGGGAACACTGAAGCTTTCTTT	CASSPLQGNTEAFF
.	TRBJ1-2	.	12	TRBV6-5	TGTGCCAGCAGTCCGAACACAGGGGGCTACACCTTC	CASSPNTGGYTF
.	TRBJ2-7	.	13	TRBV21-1	TGTGCCAGCAGCAGGGGCAGCACCTACGAGCAGTACTTC	CASSRGSTYEQYF
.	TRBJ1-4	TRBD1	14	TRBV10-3	TGTGCCACGAGACAGGGCACAACTAATGAAAAACTGTTTTTT	CATRQGTTNEKLFF
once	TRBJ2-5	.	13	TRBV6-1	TGTGCCAGCAGCCTCGGACGGAAAGAGACCCAGTACTTC	CASSLGRKETQYF